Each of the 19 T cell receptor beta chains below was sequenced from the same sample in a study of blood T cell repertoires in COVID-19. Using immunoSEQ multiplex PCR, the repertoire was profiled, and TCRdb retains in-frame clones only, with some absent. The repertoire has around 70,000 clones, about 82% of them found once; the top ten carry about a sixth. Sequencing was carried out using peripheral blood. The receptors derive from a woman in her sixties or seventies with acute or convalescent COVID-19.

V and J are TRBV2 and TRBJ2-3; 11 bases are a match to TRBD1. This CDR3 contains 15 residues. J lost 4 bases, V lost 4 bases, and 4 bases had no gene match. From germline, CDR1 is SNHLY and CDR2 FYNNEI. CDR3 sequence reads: CASSADRGLADTQYF. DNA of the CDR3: TGTGCCAGCAGTGCGGACAGGGGGCTGGCAGATACGCAGTATTTT.

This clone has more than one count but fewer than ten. The CDR3 protein is CASSLGLLAGGSYNEQFF. CDR3 DNA: TGTGCCAGCAGCTTGGGGCTGCTAGCGGGGGGGTCCTACAATGAGCAGTTCTTC. V is TRBV5-4 and J is TRBJ2-1; 12 bases align to TRBD2. Germline V gene lookup returns CDR1 SGHNT and CDR2 YYREEE (reference sequence). The CDR3 is 18 residues long. J lost 1 base, V lost 0 bases, and 5 bases had no gene match.

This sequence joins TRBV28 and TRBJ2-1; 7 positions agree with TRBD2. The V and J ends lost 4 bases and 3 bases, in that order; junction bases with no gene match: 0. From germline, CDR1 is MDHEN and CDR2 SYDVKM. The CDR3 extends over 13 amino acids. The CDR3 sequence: CASSWGGYNEQFF. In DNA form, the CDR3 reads TGTGCCAGCAGTTGGGGGGGCTACAATGAGCAGTTCTTC.

The DNA for the CDR3 is TGTGCCTGGAGTAGAGGGGGTAGCTGGATTGTAGCCTCTGGGGCCAACGTCCTGACTTTC. The encoded protein is CAWSRGGSWIVASGANVLTF. The J gene is TRBJ2-6, the V gene TRBV30; weak D call: TRBD1 (6 bases). This CDR3 has 20 amino acids. Trimming left V 2 bases short and J 0 bases short, with 23 bases between. The germline V gene has CDR1 GTSNPN and CDR2 SVGIG (reference sequence).

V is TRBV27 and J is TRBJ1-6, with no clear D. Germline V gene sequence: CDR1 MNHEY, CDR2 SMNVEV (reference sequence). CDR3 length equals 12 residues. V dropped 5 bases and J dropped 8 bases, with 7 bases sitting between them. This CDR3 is CASSPIHSPLHF. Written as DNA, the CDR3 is TGTGCCAGCAGTCCTATCCATTCACCCCTCCACTTT.

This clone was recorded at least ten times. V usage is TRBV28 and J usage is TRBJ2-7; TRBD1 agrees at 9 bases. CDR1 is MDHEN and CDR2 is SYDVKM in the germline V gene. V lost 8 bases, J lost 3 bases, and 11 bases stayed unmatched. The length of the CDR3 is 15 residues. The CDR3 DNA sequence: TGTGCCAGCTCCCCTCTAGGACAGGGGCGCTACGAGCAGTACGTC. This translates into CASSPLGQGRYEQYV.

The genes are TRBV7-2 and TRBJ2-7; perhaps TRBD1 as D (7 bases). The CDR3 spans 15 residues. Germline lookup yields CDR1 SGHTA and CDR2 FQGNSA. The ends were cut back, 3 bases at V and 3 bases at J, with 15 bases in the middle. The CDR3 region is CASSFTTGTGYEQYF. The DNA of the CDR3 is TGTGCCAGCAGCTTTACGACAGGGACTGGCTACGAGCAGTACTTC.

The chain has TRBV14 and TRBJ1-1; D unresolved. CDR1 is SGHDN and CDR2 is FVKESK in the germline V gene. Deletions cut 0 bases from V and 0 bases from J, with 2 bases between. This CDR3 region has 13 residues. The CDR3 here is CASSQDMNTEAFF. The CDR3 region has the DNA TGTGCCAGCAGCCAAGATATGAACACTGAAGCTTTCTTT. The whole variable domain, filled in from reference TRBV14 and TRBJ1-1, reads EAGVTQFPSHSVIEKGQTVTLRCDPISGHDNLYWYRRVMGKEIKFLLHFVKESKQDESGMPNNRFLAERTGGTYSTLKVQPAELEDSGVYFCASSQDMNTEAFFGQGTRLTVV.

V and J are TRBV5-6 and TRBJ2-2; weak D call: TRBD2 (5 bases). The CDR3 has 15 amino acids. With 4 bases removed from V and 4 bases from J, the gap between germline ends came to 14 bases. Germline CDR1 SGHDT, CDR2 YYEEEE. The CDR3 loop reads CASSRAGMGTGELFF. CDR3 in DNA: TGTGCCAGCAGCCGGGCGGGCATGGGCACCGGGGAGCTGTTTTTT.

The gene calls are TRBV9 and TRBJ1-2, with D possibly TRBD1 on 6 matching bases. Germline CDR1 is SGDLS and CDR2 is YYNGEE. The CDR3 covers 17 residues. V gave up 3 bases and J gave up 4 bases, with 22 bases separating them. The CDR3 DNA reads TGTGCCAGCAGCGGGGGGCCAGGCCCGCACGGCGGCTATGGCTACACCTTC. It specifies CASSGGPGPHGGYGYTF.

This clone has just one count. CDR3 DNA: TGTGCCTGGAGGAGTGCCGGAGGGCGATCATATGGCTACACCTTC. Translation gives CAWRSAGGRSYGYTF. The chain recombines TRBV30 with TRBJ1-2, with D unclear. This CDR3 comprises 15 residues. Trimming left V 3 bases short and J 5 bases short, with 19 bases between. Per the germline V gene, CDR1 is GTSNPN and CDR2 is SVGIG (reference sequence).

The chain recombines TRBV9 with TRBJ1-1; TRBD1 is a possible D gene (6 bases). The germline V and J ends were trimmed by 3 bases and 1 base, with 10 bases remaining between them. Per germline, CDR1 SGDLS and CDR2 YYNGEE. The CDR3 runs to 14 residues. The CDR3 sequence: CASSGTEPNTEAFF. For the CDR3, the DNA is TGTGCCAGCAGCGGGACAGAGCCGAACACTGAAGCTTTCTTT.

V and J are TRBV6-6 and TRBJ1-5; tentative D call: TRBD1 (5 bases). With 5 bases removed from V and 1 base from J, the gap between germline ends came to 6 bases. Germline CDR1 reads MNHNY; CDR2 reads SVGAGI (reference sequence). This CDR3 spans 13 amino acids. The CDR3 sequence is CASSRTSNQPQHF. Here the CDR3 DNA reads TGTGCCAGCAGTAGGACAAGCAATCAGCCCCAGCATTTT.

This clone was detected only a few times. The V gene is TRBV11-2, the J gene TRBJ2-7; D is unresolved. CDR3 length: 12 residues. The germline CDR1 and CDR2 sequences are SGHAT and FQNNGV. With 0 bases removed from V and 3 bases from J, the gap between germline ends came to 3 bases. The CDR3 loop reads CASSLDFYEQYV. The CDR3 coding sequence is TGTGCCAGCAGCTTAGACTTCTACGAGCAGTACGTC.

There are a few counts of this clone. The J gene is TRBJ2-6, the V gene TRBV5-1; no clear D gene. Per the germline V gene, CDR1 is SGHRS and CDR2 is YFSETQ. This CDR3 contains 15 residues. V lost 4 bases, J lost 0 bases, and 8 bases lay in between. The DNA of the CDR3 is TGCGCCAGCAGCCTGCCTACCTCTGGGGCCAACGTCCTGACTTTC. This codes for CASSLPTSGANVLTF.

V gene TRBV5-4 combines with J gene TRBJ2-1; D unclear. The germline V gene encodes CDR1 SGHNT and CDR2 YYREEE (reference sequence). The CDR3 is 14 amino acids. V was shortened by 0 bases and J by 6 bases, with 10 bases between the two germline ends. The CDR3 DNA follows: TGTGCCAGCAGCTTGGCTGGTGAGATCAATGAGCAGTTCTTC. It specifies CASSLAGEINEQFF.

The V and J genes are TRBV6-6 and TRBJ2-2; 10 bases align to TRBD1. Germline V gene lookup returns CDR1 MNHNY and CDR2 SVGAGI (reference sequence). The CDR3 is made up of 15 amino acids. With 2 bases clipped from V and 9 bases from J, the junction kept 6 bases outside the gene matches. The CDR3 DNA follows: TGTGCCAGCAGTTACGGGGGACAGGGGAGCCGGGAGCTGTTTTTT. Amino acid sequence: CASSYGGQGSRELFF.

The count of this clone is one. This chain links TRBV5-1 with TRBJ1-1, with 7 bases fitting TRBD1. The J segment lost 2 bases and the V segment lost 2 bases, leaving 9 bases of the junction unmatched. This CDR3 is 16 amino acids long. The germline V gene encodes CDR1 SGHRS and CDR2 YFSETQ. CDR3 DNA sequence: TGCGCCAGCAGCTTTACAGGGGCCCTCGTTAACACTGAAGCTTTCTTT. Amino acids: CASSFTGALVNTEAFF.

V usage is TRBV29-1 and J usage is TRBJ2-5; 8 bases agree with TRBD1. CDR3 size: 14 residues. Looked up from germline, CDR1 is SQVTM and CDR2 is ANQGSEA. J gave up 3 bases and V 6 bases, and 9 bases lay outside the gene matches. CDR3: CSVNHRDRKETQYF. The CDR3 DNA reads TGCAGCGTGAACCACCGGGACAGGAAAGAGACCCAGTACTTC.